This T cell receptor (beta chain) was sequenced in a study of cytomegalovirus exposure and HLA in healthy donors. In regard to this clone: The antigen is undetermined.

This CDR3 spans 12 amino acids. The V and J ends lost 2 bases and 12 bases, in that order; junction bases with no gene match: 5. Germline CDR1 is SGHTS and CDR2 is YDEGEE. Whole-study results and caveats: V- and J-gene trimming in TCR beta was tied to a missense DCLRE1C variant by an analysis performed later. CMV serostatus stood as the only immune exposure information on hand. Researchers left out some V segments, among them TRBV6-2 and TRBV6-3, as indistinguishable. According to a later analysis, donors in an Asian-associated ancestry cluster reportedly had fewer N-insertions than the approximately 670-donor mean.

PCR was performed using 60 Vbeta and 13 Jbeta primers. TCRdb's copy holds only in-frame clones and misses some; the assay was immunoSEQ multiplex PCR. The top ten clones hold roughly 6.2% of a sample with over 130,000 clones, 75% to 85% of them seen once. The source material was PBMCs. V is TRBV5-8 and J is TRBJ1-1, with 9 positions matching TRBD1. This sequence was found in a woman aged 35 to 49 in good health and CMV-seropositive. The CDR3, as DNA: TGTGCCAGCAGCTTCCAGGACAGGGGAACTTTCTTT. As protein: CASSFQDRGTFF.